The next 10 T cell receptor beta chains were all read from a single sample in a study of T cell responses to AZD1222 COVID-19 vaccine. The protocol was immunoSEQ multiplex PCR, while the TCRdb copy is restricted to in-frame clones and leaves out a portion. The top ten hold approximately 1.8% of the sample, which has 150,000 to 190,000 clones, 90% seen once. The material sequenced was peripheral blood, taken on day 0 of AZD1222 vaccination. The origin of the receptors is an adult in good health.

The rearrangement joins TRBV19 to TRBJ1-2; D not resolved. The germline V and J ends were trimmed by 0 bases and 3 bases, with 26 bases remaining between them. This CDR3 comprises 20 residues. Germline values: CDR1 LNHDA, CDR2 SQIVND (reference sequence). For the CDR3, the DNA is TGTGCCAGTAGTATAGAAGAGGAGGAGGAGCGTCGGTTTCGGGACTATGGCTACACCTTC. It encodes CASSIEEEEERRFRDYGYTF.

V usage is TRBV2 and J usage is TRBJ1-6; D unclear. The V end lost 7 bases, the J end lost 3 bases, and 16 bases lay between the germline ends. CDR3 size: 16 residues. From germline, CDR1 is SNHLY and CDR2 FYNNEI. CDR3 DNA sequence: TGTGCCAGCACCTCAGATAGGAGTAACTATAATTCACCCCTCCACTTT. It yields the protein CASTSDRSNYNSPLHF.

The chain couples TRBV6-6 to TRBJ1-5; unclear D gene. This CDR3 spans 13 amino acids. V was clipped by 8 bases and J by 4 bases, with 12 bases between them. Per the germline V gene, CDR1 is MNHNY and CDR2 is SVGAGI (reference sequence). The CDR3: CASLRTENQPQHF. The CDR3, as DNA: TGTGCCAGCCTCAGGACGGAAAATCAGCCCCAGCATTTT.

This chain joins TRBV7-9 and TRBJ2-7; 8 nucleotides match TRBD1. Germline V CDR1 and CDR2: SEHNR, FQNEAQ (reference sequence). CDR3 length: 15 residues. With V trimmed by 5 bases and J by 2 bases, 8 bases remained unmatched. In DNA, the CDR3 is TGTGCCAGCAGCACCGGACAGGGAAGGACCTACGAGCAGTACTTC. Protein product: CASSTGQGRTYEQYF.

This rearrangement joins TRBV30 to TRBJ1-2, with no clear D. The V and J ends lost 1 base and 7 bases respectively, with 10 bases between them. This CDR3 contains 12 residues. Germline assignment: CDR1 GTSNPN and CDR2 SVGIG (reference sequence). The CDR3 loop reads CAWSGWGAGYTF. In nucleotides, the CDR3 is TGTGCCTGGAGTGGCTGGGGAGCTGGCTACACCTTC.

The rearrangement joins TRBV16 to TRBJ2-1, with TRBD1 identical over 9 bases. Germline assignment: CDR1 KGHSY and CDR2 FQNENV. The V segment lost 1 base and the J segment 6 bases; nucleotides outside the gene matches: 4. CDR3 length equals 15 residues. CDR3 loop: CASSQLGQGFNEQFF. The CDR3 DNA reads TGTGCCAGCAGCCAATTGGGACAGGGATTCAATGAGCAGTTCTTC.

The CDR3 DNA reads TGTGCCACCAGCAGAGGTACATACTCTGGAAACACCATATATTTT. This sequence encodes CATSRGTYSGNTIYF. The rearrangement links TRBV15 to TRBJ1-3; D remains ambiguous. Trimming cost V 1 base and J 0 bases, with 7 bases left between them. The V gene's germline CDR1 is LNHNV and CDR2 YYDKDF (reference sequence). CDR3 length: 15 amino acids. Drawing the rest from reference TRBV15 and TRBJ1-3, the complete variable domain is DAMVIQNPRYQVTQFGKPVTLSCSQTLNHNVMYWYQQKSSQAPKLLFHYYDKDFNNEADTPDNFQSRRPNTSFCFLDIRSPGLGDTAMYLCATSRGTYSGNTIYFGEGSWLTVV.

CDR3 DNA: TGTGCCAGCAGTTTTGGGGGGGGCTCTGGAAACACCATATATTTT. Translating gives CASSFGGGSGNTIYF. The gene calls are TRBV28 and TRBJ1-3; TRBD1 might be the D (5 bases). Trimming pared 3 bases from V and 0 bases from J, leaving 9 bases between. In germline, CDR1 is MDHEN, CDR2 SYDVKM. The CDR3 is 15 residues long.

The V gene is TRBV19, the J gene TRBJ1-5; D ambiguous. CDR3 length equals 14 residues. Germline CDR1 reads LNHDA; CDR2 reads SQIVND (reference sequence). V was trimmed by 1 base and J by 4 bases, leaving 8 bases between them. The CDR3 nucleotides read TGTGCCAGTAGTATAGCAGACGAGAATCAGCCCCAGCATTTT. This gives the protein CASSIADENQPQHF.

J is TRBJ2-5 and V is TRBV5-6, with D unresolved. The ends were cut back, 6 bases at V and 5 bases at J, with 14 bases in the middle. The CDR3 runs 13 residues. Germline V gene data show CDR1 as SGHDT and CDR2 as YYEEEE. The CDR3 is CASTSTSAETQYF. In DNA, the CDR3 is TGTGCCAGCACCTCGACCTCGGCGGAGACCCAGTACTTC.